The 5 T cell receptor beta chains in this list originate from one sample, sequenced in a study of cytomegalovirus exposure and HLA in healthy donors (dated by TCRdb to the late 2010s). Libraries were prepared through the immunoSEQ multiplex PCR assay. A mixture of 60 forward primers for TCR Vbeta segments and 13 reverse primers for TCR Jbeta segments was used in the multiplex PCR. Sourced from immuneACCESS, this table was stored by TCRdb with only in-frame sequences that have V and J called. A share of the clones is absent; for the studies checked, an unresolved V gene accounts for under half, and the remainder has no known explanation. This sample comprises tens of thousands of clones, under 70% of them detected only once. The ten biggest clones cover around 7% of the sample. Source material: PBMCs. These receptors originate from a woman aged 45-65 years in good health and CMV-seropositive.

This clone was counted once. This chain's CDR3 is CASSAKGHPNTEAFF. Written as DNA, the CDR3 is TGTGCCAGCAGCGCAAAGGGACACCCTAACACTGAAGCTTTCTTT. The chain employs TRBV7-9 and TRBJ1-1; D perhaps matches TRBD1 (6 bases). Deletions cut 5 bases from V and 2 bases from J, with 15 bases between. This CDR3 contains 15 residues. Germline V CDR1 and CDR2: SEHNR, FQNEAQ (reference sequence).

Comment on this clone: Other nucleotide sequences in the sample specify the same CDR3. V usage is TRBV12-5 and J usage is TRBJ2-3; D unclear. V dropped 4 bases and J dropped 0 bases, with 11 bases sitting between them. CDR1 LGHNT and CDR2 FRNRAP come from the germline V gene. This CDR3 is 15 amino acids long. CDR3 in amino acids: CASGSRGSSTDTQYF. CDR3 nucleotide sequence: TGTGCTAGTGGTTCACGCGGCTCTAGCACAGATACGCAGTATTTT. Drawing the rest from reference TRBV12-5 and TRBJ2-3, the complete variable domain is DARVTQTPRHKVTEMGQEVTMRCQPILGHNTVFWYRQTMMQGLELLAYFRNRAPLDDSGMPKDRFSAEMPDATLATLKIQPSEPRDSAVYFCASGSRGSSTDTQYFGPGTRLTVL.

The genes are TRBV11-2 and TRBJ2-3; 8 bases map to TRBD2. The CDR3 is 17 residues long. CDR1 SGHAT and CDR2 FQNNGV come from the germline V gene. V gave up 0 bases and J gave up 3 bases; unmatched junction bases: 8. In nucleotides, the CDR3 is TGTGCCAGCAGCTTAGAAGGACTAGCTGGGGCTACAGATACGCAGTATTTT. Translation: CASSLEGLAGATDTQYF. The full variable domain, completed using reference TRBV11-2 and TRBJ2-3, is EAGVAQSPRYKIIEKRQSVAFWCNPISGHATLYWYQQILGQGPKLLIQFQNNGVVDDSQLPKDRFSAERLKGVDSTLKIQPAKLEDSAVYLCASSLEGLAGATDTQYFGPGTRLTVL.

A single count supports this clone. J is TRBJ2-5 and V is TRBV7-6; 13 bases map to TRBD2. CDR1 is SGHVS and CDR2 is FNYEAQ in the germline V gene. The junction had 18 bases not matched to a gene; V was cut back by 5 bases and J by 3 bases. The CDR3 consists of 20 residues. The CDR3 DNA reads as TGTGCCAGCAGCCTCCTTGGACCGGGACTAGCGGGGAGGGACGAAGAGACCCAGTACTTC. It specifies CASSLLGPGLAGRDEETQYF.

This clone was observed a single time. The chain joins TRBV11-1 to TRBJ2-2; no definite D call. This CDR3 contains 15 residues. Trimming took off 1 base at V and 6 bases at J, with 12 bases between the two ends. Germline CDR1 and CDR2: SGHAT and FQDESV (reference sequence). In DNA form, the CDR3 reads TGTGCCAGCAGCTTAGTCGTTGAACTACCCGGGGAGCTGTTTTTT. Translation: CASSLVVELPGELFF.